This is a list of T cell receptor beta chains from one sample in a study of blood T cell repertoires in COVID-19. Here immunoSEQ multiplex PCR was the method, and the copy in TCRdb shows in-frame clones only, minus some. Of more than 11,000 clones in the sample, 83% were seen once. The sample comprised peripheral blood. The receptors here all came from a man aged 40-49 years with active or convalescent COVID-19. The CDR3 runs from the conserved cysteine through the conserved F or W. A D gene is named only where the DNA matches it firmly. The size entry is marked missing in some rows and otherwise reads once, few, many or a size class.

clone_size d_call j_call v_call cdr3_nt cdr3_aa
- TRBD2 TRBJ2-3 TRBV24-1 TGTGCCACCAGTGAGTTAGCGGGGGGTACAGATACGCAGTATTTT CATSELAGGTDTQYF
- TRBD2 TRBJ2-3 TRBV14 TGTGCCAGCAGCCAAGTCGGGGGGGCGGTAGATACGCAGTATTTT CASSQVGGAVDTQYF
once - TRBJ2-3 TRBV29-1 TGCAGCGGCTTGCCGGGGGGCACAGATACGCAGTATTTT CSGLPGGTDTQYF
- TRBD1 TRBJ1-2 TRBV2 TGTGCCAGCAAGCGGACAGGCTATGGCTACACCTTC CASKRTGYGYTF
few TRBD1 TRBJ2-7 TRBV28 TGTGCCAGCAGCGCAGCCGGGACAGCCTCCTACGAGCAGTACTTC CASSAAGTASYEQYF
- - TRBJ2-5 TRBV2 TGTGCCAGCAGTCCTCGGGGGGAGACCCAGTACTTC CASSPRGETQYF
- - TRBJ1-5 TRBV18 TGTGCCAGCTCGGTCCAGAATCAGCCCCAGCATTTT CASSVQNQPQHF
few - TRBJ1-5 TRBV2 TGTGCCAGCAACCGGCAGGGTGGTCAGCCCCAGCATTTT CASNRQGGQPQHF
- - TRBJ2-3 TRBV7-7 TGTGCTAGCAGCTCCAACGGCGGGGGCACAGATACGCAGTATTTT CASSSNGGGTDTQYF
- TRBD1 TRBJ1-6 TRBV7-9 TGTGCCAGCAGCTATGACAGGGTTGGTTCACCCCTCCACTTT CASSYDRVGSPLHF
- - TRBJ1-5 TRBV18 TGTGCCAGCTCGCTCAGGGGTCAGCCCCAGCATTTT CASSLRGQPQHF
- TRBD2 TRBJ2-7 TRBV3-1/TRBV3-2 TGTGCCAGCAGCCGGGACCTAGCGGGGGGTTTAGGCGAGCAGTACTTC CASSRDLAGGLGEQYF
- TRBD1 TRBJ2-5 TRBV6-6 TGTGCCAGGTTCAGGGGGCCGGAGACCCAGTACTTC CARFRGPETQYF
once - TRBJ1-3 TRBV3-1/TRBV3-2 TGTGCCAGCAGCCCCGCGTGGAGAACCTCTGGAAACACCATATATTTT CASSPAWRTSGNTIYF
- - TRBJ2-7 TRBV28 TGTGCCAGCTCAAAGGCGGCAGGCTCAGGGGAGCAGTACTTC CASSKAAGSGEQYF
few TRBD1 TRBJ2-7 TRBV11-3 TGTGCCAGCAGCTTTTCCCCTCCTACCGGGACAGGCTCAGTCGAGCAGTACTTC CASSFSPPTGTGSVEQYF
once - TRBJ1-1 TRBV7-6 TGTGCCAGCAGCGGTCAGGGGTGGGACACTGAAGCTTTCTTT CASSGQGWDTEAFF
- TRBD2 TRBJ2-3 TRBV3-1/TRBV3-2 TGTGCCAGCCGGGGGGGAAAGGCAGATACGCAGTATTTT CASRGGKADTQYF